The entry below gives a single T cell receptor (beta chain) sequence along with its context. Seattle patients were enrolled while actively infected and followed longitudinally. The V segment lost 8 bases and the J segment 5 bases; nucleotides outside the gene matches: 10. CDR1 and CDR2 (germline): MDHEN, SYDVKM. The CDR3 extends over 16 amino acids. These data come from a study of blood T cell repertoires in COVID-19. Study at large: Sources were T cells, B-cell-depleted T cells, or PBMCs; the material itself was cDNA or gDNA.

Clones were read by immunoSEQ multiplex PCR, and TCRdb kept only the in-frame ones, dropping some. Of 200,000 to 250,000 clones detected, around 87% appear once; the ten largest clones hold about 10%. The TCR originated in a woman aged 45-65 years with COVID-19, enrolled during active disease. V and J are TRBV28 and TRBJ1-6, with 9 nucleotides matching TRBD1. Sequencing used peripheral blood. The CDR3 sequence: CASRSQGAPDNSPLHF. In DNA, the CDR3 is TGTGCCAGCCGGTCACAGGGGGCGCCGGATAATTCACCCCTCCACTTT.